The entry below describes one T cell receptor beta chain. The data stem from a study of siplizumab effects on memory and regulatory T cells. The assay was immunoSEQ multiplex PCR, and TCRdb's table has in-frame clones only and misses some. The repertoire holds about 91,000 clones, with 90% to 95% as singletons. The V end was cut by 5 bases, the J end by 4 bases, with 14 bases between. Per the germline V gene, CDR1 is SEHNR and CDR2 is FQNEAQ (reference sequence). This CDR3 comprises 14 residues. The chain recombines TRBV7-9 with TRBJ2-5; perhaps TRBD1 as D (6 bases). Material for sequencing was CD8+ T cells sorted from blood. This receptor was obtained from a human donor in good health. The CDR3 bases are TGTGCCAGCAGCACTAGGGGACAACGAGAGACCCAGTACTTC. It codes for CASSTRGQRETQYF.